This paragraph reports one TCR beta chain. This entry belongs to a study of T cell changes during pregnancy in multiple sclerosis. Generated by immunoSEQ multiplex PCR, the TCRdb table keeps only in-frame clones and is missing some. Found here are about 59,000 clones, 90% to 95% of them singletons; the top ten hold about 2.5%. The sequencing used CD8+ T cells from peripheral blood mononuclear cells, collected after pregnancy. The sequence came from a female donor with multiple sclerosis, enrolled in a pregnancy study.

The CDR3 reads CAIQDSRRPYEQYF. The CDR3 nucleotides read TGTGCCATCCAGGACTCACGACGGCCCTACGAGCAGTACTTC. This chain connects TRBV10-3 to TRBJ2-7, with D maybe TRBD2 (5 bases). The CDR3 has 14 amino acids. The V end lost 8 bases, the J end lost 2 bases, and 16 bases lay between the germline ends. Germline CDR1 ENHRY, CDR2 SYGVKD.